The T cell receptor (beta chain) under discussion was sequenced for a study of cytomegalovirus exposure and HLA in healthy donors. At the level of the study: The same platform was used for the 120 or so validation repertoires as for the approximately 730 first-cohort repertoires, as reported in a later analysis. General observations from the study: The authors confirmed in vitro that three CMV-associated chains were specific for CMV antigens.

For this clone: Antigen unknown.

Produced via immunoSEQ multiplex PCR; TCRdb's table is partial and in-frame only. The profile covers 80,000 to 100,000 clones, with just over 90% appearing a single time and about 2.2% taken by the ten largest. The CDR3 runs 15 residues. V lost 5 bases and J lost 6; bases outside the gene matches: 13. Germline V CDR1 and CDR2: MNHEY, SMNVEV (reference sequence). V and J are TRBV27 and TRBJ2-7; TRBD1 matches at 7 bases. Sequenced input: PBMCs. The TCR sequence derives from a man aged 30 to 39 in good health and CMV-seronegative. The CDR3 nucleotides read TGTGCCAGCAGTCGCCTCAGGGGGACCTCTCTCGAGCAGTACTTC. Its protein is CASSRLRGTSLEQYF.